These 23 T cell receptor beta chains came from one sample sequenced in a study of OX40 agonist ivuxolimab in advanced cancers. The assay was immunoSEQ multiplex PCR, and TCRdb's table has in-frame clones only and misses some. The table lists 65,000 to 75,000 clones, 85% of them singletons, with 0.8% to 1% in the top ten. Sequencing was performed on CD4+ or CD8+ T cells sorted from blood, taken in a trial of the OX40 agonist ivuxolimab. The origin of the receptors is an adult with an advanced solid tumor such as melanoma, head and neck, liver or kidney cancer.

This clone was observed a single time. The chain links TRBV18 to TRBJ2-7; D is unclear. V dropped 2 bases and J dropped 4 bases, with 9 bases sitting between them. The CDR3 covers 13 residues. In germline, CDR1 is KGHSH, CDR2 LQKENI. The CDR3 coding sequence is TGTGCCAGCTCACCAGGGCTCAATTACGAGCAGTACTTC. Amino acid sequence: CASSPGLNYEQYF.

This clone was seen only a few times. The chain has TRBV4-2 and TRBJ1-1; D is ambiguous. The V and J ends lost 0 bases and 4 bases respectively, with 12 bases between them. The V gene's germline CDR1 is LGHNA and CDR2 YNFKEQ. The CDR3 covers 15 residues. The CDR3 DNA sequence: TGTGCCAGCAGCCAAGATCCCGGCGGCGGCACTGAAGCTTTCTTT. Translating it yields CASSQDPGGGTEAFF.

This CDR3 reads CASSSPSTGPWSEQFF. In nucleotides, the CDR3 is TGTGCCAGCAGTTCCCCTTCCACCGGGCCCTGGAGTGAGCAGTTCTTC. This chain connects TRBV27 to TRBJ2-1; D unresolved. Trimming removed 4 bases from V and 9 bases from J, with 22 bases in between. The CDR3 runs to 16 residues. In germline, CDR1 is MNHEY, CDR2 SMNVEV (reference sequence).

CDR3 in DNA: TGTGCCAGCAGCCCCCGGTCTAGCGGTTACACAGATACGCAGTATTTT. Translated, it gives CASSPRSSGYTDTQYF. V and J are TRBV11-2 and TRBJ2-3; TRBD2 aligns across 7 bases. The CDR3 has 16 residues. Germline V lookup: CDR1 SGHAT, CDR2 FQNNGV. The junction had 10 bases not matched to a gene; V was cut back by 5 bases and J by 2 bases.

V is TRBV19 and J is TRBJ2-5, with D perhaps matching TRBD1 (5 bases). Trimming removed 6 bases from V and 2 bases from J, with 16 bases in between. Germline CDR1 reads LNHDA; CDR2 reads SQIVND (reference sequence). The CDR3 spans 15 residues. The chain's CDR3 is CASSDQGRGQETQYF. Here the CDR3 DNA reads TGTGCCAGTAGCGACCAGGGAAGGGGACAAGAGACCCAGTACTTC.

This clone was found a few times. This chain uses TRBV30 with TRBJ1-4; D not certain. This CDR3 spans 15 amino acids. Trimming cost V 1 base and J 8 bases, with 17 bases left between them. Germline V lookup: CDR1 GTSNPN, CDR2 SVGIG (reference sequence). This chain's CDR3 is CAWSGYRGGEEKLFF. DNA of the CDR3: TGTGCCTGGAGTGGGTACAGAGGAGGCGAAGAAAAACTGTTTTTT.

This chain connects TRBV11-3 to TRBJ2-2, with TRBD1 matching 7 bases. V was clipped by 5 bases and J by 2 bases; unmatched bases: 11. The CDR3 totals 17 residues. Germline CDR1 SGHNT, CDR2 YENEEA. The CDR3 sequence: CASSQTTWTGNTGELFF. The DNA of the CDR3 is TGTGCCAGCAGCCAAACCACCTGGACAGGAAACACCGGGGAGCTGTTTTTT.

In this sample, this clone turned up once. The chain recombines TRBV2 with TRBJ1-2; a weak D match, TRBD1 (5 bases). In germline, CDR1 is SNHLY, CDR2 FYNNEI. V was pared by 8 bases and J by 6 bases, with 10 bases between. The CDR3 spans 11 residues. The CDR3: CASGTRDGYTF. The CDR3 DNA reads TGTGCCAGCGGGACCCGGGATGGCTACACCTTC.

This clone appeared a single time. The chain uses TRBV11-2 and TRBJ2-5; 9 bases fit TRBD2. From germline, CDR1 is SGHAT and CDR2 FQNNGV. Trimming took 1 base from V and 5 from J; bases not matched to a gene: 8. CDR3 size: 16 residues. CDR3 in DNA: TGTGCCAGCAGCTTAGCCCAAGCGGGGGGATGGGAGACCCAGTACTTC. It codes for CASSLAQAGGWETQYF.

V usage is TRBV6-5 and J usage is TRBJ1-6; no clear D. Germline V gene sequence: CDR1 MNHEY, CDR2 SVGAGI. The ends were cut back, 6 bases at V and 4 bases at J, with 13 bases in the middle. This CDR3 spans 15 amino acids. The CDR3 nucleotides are TGTGCCAGCAGACCCCGGACGACTTATAATTCACCCCTCCACTTT. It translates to CASRPRTTYNSPLHF.

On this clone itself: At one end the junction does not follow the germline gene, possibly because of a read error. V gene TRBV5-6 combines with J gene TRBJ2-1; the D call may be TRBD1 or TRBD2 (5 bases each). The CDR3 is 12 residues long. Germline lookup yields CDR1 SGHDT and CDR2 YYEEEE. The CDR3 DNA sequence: TGTGCCAGCAGCTCCGGGACCCTACTCGCAGTCTTC. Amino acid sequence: CASSSGTLLAVF.

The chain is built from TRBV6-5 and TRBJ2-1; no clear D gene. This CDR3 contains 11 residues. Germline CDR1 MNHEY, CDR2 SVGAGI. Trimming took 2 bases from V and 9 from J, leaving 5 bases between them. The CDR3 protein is CASSYVREQFF. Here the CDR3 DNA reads TGTGCCAGCAGTTACGTGCGTGAGCAGTTCTTC.

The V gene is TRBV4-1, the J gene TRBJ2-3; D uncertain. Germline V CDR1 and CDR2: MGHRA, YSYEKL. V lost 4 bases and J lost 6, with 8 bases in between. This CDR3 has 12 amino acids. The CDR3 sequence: CASSLFSDTQYF. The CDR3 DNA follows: TGCGCCAGCAGCCTGTTTAGCGATACGCAGTATTTT.

The CDR3 nucleotides are TGTGCCACCAGCAGCACAGGGGGCAGGGAGACCCAGTACTTC. The encoded protein is CATSSTGGRETQYF. The chain uses TRBV15 and TRBJ2-5, with 9 bases fitting TRBD1. CDR1 and CDR2 from the germline V gene are LNHNV and YYDKDF (reference sequence). Trimming took 3 bases from V and 5 from J; bases not matched to a gene: 4. The CDR3 extends over 14 amino acids.

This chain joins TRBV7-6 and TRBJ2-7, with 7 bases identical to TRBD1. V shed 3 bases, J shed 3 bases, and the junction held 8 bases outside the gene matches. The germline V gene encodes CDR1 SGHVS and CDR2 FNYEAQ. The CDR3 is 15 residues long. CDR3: CASSLGRGGGYEQYF. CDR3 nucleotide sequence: TGTGCCAGCAGCTTGGGCCGAGGGGGCGGCTACGAGCAGTACTTC.

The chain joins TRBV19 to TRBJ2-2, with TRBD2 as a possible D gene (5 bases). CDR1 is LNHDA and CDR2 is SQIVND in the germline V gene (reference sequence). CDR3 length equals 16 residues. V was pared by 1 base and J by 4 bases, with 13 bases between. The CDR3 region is CASSIGGQVGTGELFF. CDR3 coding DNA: TGTGCCAGTAGTATAGGAGGGCAGGTGGGCACCGGGGAGCTGTTTTTT.

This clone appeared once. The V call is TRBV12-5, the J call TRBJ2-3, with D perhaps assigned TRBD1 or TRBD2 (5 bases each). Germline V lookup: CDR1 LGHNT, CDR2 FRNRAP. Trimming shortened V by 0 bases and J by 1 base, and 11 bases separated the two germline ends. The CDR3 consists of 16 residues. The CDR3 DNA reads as TGTGCTAGTGGTTTGGTACTACGAGGGGGCACAGATACGCAGTATTTT. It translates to CASGLVLRGGTDTQYF.

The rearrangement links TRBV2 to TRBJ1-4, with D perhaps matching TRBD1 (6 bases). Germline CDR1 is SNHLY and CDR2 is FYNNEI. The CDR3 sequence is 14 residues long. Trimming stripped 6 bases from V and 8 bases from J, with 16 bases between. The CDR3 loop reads CASRGPGVNEKLFF. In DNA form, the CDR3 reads TGTGCCAGCAGAGGGCCAGGGGTGAACGAAAAACTGTTTTTT.

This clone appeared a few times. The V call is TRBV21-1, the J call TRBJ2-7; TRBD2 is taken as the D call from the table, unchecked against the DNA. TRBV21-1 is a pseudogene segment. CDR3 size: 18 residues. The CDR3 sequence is CASSKRTPGLAGAYEQYF. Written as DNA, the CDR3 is TGTGCCAGCAGCAAAAGAACACCGGGACTAGCGGGGGCCTACGAGCAGTACTTC.

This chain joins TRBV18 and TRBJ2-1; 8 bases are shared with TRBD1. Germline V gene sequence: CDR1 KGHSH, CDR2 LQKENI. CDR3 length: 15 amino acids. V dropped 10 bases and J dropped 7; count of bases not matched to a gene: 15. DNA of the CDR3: TGTGCCACCTCGTTACAGGGGGGTACGGGAAATGAGCAGTTCTTC. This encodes CATSLQGGTGNEQFF.

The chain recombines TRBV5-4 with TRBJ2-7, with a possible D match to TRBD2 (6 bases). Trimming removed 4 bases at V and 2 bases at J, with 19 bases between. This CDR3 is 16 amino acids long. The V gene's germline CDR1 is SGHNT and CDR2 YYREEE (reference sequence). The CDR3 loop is CASSPSRGGGAYEQYF. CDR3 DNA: TGTGCCAGCAGCCCCTCTCGTGGGGGAGGAGCCTACGAGCAGTACTTC.

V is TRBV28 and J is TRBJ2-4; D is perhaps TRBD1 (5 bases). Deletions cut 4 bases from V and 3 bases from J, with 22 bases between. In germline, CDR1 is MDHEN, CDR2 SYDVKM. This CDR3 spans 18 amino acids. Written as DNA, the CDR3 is TGTGCCAGCAGTTACTCTTACATAAGGGGTCAGGGCAAAAACATTCAGTACTTC. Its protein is CASSYSYIRGQGKNIQYF.

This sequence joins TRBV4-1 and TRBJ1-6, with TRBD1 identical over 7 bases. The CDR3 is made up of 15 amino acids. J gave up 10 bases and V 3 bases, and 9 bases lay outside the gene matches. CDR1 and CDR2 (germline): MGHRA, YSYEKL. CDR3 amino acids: CASSQTTGNSSPLHF. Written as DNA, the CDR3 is TGCGCCAGCAGCCAGACGACAGGGAATAGCTCACCCCTCCACTTT.